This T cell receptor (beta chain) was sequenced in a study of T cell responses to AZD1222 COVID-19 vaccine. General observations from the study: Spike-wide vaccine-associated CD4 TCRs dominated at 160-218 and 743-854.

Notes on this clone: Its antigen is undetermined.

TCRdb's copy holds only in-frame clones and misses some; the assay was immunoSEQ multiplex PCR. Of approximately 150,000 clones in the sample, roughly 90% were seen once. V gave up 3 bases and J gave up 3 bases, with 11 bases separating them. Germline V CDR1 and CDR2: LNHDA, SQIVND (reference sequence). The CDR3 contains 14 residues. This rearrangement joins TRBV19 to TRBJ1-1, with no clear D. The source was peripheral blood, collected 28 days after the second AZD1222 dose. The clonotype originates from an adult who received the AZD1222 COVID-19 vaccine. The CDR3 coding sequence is TGTGCCAGTAGTATCCTCCCCCCGGACACTGAAGCTTTCTTT. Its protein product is CASSILPPDTEAFF. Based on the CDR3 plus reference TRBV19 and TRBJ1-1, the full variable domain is DGGITQSPKYLFRKEGQNVTLSCEQNLNHDAMYWYRQDPGQGLRLIYYSQIVNDFQKGDIAEGYSVSREKKESFPLTVTSAQKNPTAFYLCASSILPPDTEAFFGQGTRLTVV.